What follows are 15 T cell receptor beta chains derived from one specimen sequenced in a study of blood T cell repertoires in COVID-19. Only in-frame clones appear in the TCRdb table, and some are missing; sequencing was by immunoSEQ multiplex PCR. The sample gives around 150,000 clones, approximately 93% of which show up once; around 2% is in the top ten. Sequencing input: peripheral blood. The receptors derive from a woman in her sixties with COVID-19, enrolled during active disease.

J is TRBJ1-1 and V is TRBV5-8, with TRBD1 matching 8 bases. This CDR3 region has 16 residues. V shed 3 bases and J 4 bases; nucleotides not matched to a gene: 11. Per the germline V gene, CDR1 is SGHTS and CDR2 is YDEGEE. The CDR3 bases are TGTGCCAGCAGCTCGTACAGGGGGGTTAGCCTCACTGAAGCTTTCTTT. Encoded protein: CASSSYRGVSLTEAFF.

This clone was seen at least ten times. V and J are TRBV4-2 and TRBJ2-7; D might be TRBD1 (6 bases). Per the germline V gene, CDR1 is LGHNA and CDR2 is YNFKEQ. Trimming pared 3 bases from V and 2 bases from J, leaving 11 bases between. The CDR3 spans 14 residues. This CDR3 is CASSQGQGTYEQYF. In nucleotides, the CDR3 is TGTGCCAGCAGCCAGGGGCAGGGGACCTACGAGCAGTACTTC.

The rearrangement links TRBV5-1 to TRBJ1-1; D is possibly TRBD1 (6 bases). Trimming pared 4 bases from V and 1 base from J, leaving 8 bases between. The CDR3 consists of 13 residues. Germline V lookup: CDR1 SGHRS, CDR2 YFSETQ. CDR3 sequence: CASSMTGNTEAFF. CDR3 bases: TGCGCCAGCAGCATGACAGGGAACACTGAAGCTTTCTTT.

CDR3 in DNA: TGTGCCAGCAGTGAATGGTTTGCGGGGGGACAGGGGGCAACCGGGGAGCTGTTTTTT. This codes for CASSEWFAGGQGATGELFF. The genes are TRBV6-1 and TRBJ2-2; 12 bases are a match to TRBD1. Germline-derived CDR1 and CDR2 are MNHNS and SASEGT. The CDR3 runs 19 residues. V lost 2 bases, J lost 5 bases, and 12 bases stayed unmatched.

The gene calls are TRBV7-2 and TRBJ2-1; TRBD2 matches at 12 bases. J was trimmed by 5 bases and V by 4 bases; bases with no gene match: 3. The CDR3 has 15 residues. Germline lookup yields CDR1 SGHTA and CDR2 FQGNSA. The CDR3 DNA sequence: TGTGCCAGCAGCTCTAGCGGGGGGGCTCACAATGAGCAGTTCTTC. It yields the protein CASSSSGGAHNEQFF.

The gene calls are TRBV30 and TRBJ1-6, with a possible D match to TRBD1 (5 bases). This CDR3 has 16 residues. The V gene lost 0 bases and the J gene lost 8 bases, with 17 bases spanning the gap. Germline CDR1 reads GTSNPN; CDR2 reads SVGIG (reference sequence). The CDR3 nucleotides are TGTGCCTGGAGTGTAAGGAGTGGCGGGGGATATTCACCCCTCCACTTT. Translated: CAWSVRSGGGYSPLHF.

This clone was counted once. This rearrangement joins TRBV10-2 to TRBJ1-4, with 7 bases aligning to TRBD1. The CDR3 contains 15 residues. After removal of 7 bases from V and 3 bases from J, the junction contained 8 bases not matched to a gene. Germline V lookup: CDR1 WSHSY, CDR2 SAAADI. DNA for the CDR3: TGCGCCAGCACGAGGGGGCCTGGGGCTAATGAAAAACTGTTTTTT. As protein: CASTRGPGANEKLFF.

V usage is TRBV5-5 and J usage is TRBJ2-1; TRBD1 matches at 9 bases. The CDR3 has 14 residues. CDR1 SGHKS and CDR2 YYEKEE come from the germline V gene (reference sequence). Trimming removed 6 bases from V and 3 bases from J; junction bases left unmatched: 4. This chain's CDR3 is CASTRDRDYNEQFF. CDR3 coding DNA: TGTGCCAGCACACGGGACAGGGACTACAATGAGCAGTTCTTC.

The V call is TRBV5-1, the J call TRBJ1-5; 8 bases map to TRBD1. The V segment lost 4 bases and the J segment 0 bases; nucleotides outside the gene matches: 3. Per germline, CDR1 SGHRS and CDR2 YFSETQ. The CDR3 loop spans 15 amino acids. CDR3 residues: CASSTTGGSNQPQHF. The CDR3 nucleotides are TGCGCCAGCAGCACCACAGGGGGTAGCAATCAGCCCCAGCATTTT.

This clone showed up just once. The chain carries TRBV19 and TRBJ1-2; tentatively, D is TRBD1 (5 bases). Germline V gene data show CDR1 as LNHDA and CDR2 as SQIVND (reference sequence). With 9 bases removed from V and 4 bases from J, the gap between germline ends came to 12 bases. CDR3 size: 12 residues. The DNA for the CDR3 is TGTGCCAGCGCGGGACGGACCTATGGCTACACCTTC. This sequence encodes CASAGRTYGYTF. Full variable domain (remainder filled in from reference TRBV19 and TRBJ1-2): DGGITQSPKYLFRKEGQNVTLSCEQNLNHDAMYWYRQDPGQGLRLIYYSQIVNDFQKGDIAEGYSVSREKKESFPLTVTSAQKNPTAFYLCASAGRTYGYTFGSGTRLTVV.

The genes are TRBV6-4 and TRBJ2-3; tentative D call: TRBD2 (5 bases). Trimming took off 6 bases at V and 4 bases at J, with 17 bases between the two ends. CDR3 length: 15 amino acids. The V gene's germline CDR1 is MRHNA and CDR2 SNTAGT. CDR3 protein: CASRATTRSPDTQYF. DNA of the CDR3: TGTGCCAGCAGGGCGACTACACGGAGCCCAGATACGCAGTATTTT.

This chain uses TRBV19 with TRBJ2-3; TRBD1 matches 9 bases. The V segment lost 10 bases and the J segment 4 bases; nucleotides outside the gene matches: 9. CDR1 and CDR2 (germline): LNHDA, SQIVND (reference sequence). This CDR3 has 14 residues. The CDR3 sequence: CATRRDRVPDTQYF. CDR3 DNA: TGTGCCACTCGCAGGGACAGGGTCCCAGATACGCAGTATTTT.

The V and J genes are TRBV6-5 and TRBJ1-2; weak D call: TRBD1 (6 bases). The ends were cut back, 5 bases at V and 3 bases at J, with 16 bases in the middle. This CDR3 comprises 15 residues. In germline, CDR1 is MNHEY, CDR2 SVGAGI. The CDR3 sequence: CASSRGGAADYGYTF. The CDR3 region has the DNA TGTGCCAGCAGTCGAGGGGGGGCGGCGGACTATGGCTACACCTTC.

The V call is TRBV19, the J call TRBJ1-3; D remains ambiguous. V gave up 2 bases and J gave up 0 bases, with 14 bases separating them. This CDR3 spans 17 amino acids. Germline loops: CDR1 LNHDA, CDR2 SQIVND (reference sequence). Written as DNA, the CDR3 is TGTGCCAGTAGTATATCCGGAACAGTTTCCTCTGGAAACACCATATATTTT. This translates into CASSISGTVSSGNTIYF.

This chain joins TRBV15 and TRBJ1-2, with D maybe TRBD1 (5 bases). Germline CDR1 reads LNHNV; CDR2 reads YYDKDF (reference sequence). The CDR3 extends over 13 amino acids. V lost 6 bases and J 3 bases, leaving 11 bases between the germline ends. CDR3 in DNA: TGTGCCACCAGTCTTGGACACGACTATGGCTACACCTTC. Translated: CATSLGHDYGYTF.